Shown below are 15 T cell receptor beta chains from a single sample sequenced in a study of Graves' ophthalmopathy and Graves' hyperthyroidism. From RNA, the CDR3 regions of TCR beta chains were amplified and sequenced. HTBI primers primed a first-round RT-PCR, and a second-round multiplex PCR followed. From the multiplex PCR reads, TCRdb called clonotypes with MiXCR, one entry per CDR3 protein. This table holds roughly 1.1 million distinct CDR3 sequences, 35% to 40% found once. Sequencing was carried out using peripheral blood or thyroid tissue (not recorded which). These TCRs come from an adult man with Graves' hyperthyroidism.

CDR3: CAWNNRGFVSYTF. In DNA form, the CDR3 reads TGTGCCTGGAACAACAGGGGGTTCGTAAGCTACACCTTC. J is TRBJ1-2 and V is TRBV30; the match to TRBD1 covers 8 bases. V was clipped by 4 bases and J by 9 bases; unmatched bases: 10. This CDR3 spans 13 amino acids. Germline-derived CDR1 and CDR2 are GTSNPN and SVGIG (reference sequence).

This clonotype was observed a few times. The chain links TRBV19 to TRBJ1-4, with 7 bases aligning to TRBD1. CDR1 and CDR2 from the germline V gene are LNHDA and SQIVND (reference sequence). The trim removed 0 bases at V and 0 bases at J, leaving 1 base unmatched. This CDR3 spans 16 amino acids. The CDR3 loop is CASSIDQGATNEKLFF. CDR3 sequence (DNA): TGTGCCAGTAGTATAGACCAGGGGGCAACTAATGAAAAACTGTTTTTT.

The V and J genes are TRBV20-1 and TRBJ1-2, with 7 bases fitting TRBD1. This CDR3 comprises 12 residues. V was pared by 2 bases and J by 8 bases, with 5 bases of the junction left unmatched. The germline CDR1 and CDR2 sequences are DFQATT and SNEGSKA (reference sequence). The CDR3 DNA sequence: TGCAGTGCTAGACAGACAGGGAGAGGCTACACCTTC. Amino acids: CSARQTGRGYTF.

This clonotype was counted at least ten times. Compared with germline, one end of the junction differs, possibly owing to a read error. The chain carries TRBV7-9 and TRBJ2-2, with 7 nucleotides matching TRBD2. CDR3 length: 12 residues. CDR1 SEHNR and CDR2 FQNEAQ come from the germline V gene (reference sequence). Written as DNA, the CDR3 is TGCGGGGGGACCACGGTGACCGGGGAGCTGTTTTTT. It specifies CGGTTVTGELFF. Looking up the rest from reference TRBV7-9 and TRBJ2-2 gives the full variable domain: DTGVSQNPRHKITKRGQNVTFRCDPISEHNRLYWYRQTLGQGPEFLTYFQNEAQLEKSRLLSDRFSAERPKGSFSTLEIQRTEQGDSAMYLCGGTTVTGELFFGEGSRLTVL.

This clonotype was found many times. V and J are TRBV29-1 and TRBJ1-1, with D tentatively TRBD1 (5 bases). The CDR3 contains 12 residues. The germline V gene has CDR1 SQVTM and CDR2 ANQGSEA. The V end lost 5 bases, the J end lost 5 bases, and 12 bases lay between the germline ends. The CDR3 loop reads CSVLGGSTEAFF. DNA of the CDR3: TGCAGCGTTTTGGGGGGTTCGACTGAAGCTTTCTTT.

The chain combines TRBV6-2 or TRBV6-3 with TRBJ2-7; 8 bases fit TRBD2. This CDR3 comprises 14 residues. The J segment lost 2 bases and the V segment lost 5 bases, leaving 5 bases of the junction unmatched. Germline V gene data show CDR1 as MNHEY and CDR2 as SVGEGT. The DNA for the CDR3 is TGTGCCAGCAGTATCACTAGCGGAGCCTACGAGCAGTACTTC. Its translation is CASSITSGAYEQYF.

Turning to this clonotype: An end of the junction does not agree with germline; a read error may underlie this. The rearrangement uses TRBV2 and TRBJ1-2, with 8 bases identical to TRBD1. Per germline, CDR1 SNHLY and CDR2 FYNNEI. There are 14 residues in the CDR3. CDR3 in DNA: TGTGCCAGCAGAACCGGGACAGGACACTATGGCCACATCTTC. It codes for CASRTGTGHYGHIF.

This chain joins TRBV20-1 and TRBJ2-5; the match to TRBD2 covers 12 bases. V shed 7 bases, J shed 4 bases, and the junction held 4 bases outside the gene matches. Looked up from germline, CDR1 is DFQATT and CDR2 is SNEGSKA (reference sequence). The CDR3 contains 13 residues. The CDR3 region has the DNA TGCAGTGTAACTAGCGGGAGGCCAGAGACCCAGTACTTC. Its translation is CSVTSGRPETQYF.

This clonotype was seen only a few times. V usage is TRBV3-1 and J usage is TRBJ1-5, with TRBD1 as a possible D gene (6 bases). This CDR3 has 14 amino acids. V gave up 1 base and J gave up 7 bases, with 11 bases separating them. CDR1 is LGHDT, CDR2 YNNKEL, per germline (reference sequence). The CDR3 loop is CASSQGAGEQPQHF. DNA for the CDR3: TGTGCCAGCAGCCAAGGCGCAGGGGAGCAGCCCCAGCATTTT.

The chain joins TRBV27 to TRBJ1-5; D remains ambiguous. V dropped 6 bases and J dropped 13 bases, with 10 bases sitting between them. The CDR3 runs 10 residues. In germline, CDR1 is MNHEY, CDR2 SMNVEV (reference sequence). The CDR3 reads CASREEEQHF. CDR3 bases: TGTGCCAGCAGAGAGGAGGAACAGCATTTT.

This clonotype was observed at least ten times. This chain connects TRBV12-3 or TRBV12-4 to TRBJ2-7; TRBD2 agrees at 7 bases. The V and J ends lost 5 bases and 2 bases, in that order; junction bases with no gene match: 6. CDR3 length: 14 residues. The CDR3 DNA is TGTGCCAGCAGTCCTCGGGGGGAACCCTACGAGCAGTACTTC. Amino acid sequence: CASSPRGEPYEQYF.

About this clonotype: This CDR3 is missing its conserved last phenylalanine or tryptophan, likely due to a read error. The limits of the CDR3 on the DNA are not certain, so only TCRdb's listed CDR3 is given. The chain employs TRBV29-1 and TRBJ2-6; the tabulated D call, TRBD1, remains unverified against the DNA. The V gene's germline CDR1 is SQVTM and CDR2 ANQGSEA. The CDR3 is 8 amino acids long, termini counted. CDR3 sequence: CSVDRGDA.

With respect to this clonotype: The junction and the germline gene differ at one end; a read error may be behind it. V gene TRBV4-1 combines with J gene TRBJ1-5, with D uncertain. Germline V gene sequence: CDR1 MGHRA, CDR2 YSYEKL. The CDR3 covers 15 residues. The DNA for the CDR3 is TGCGCCGGCAGCCAAGGAGATACTAGCAATCAGCCCCAGCATTTT. It yields the protein CAGSQGDTSNQPQHF.

The rearrangement uses TRBV25-1 and TRBJ1-2, with 7 bases that match TRBD1. Germline values: CDR1 MGHDK, CDR2 SYGVNS. After removal of 2 bases from V and 4 bases from J, the junction contained 13 bases not matched to a gene. This CDR3 has 17 residues. CDR3 loop: CASSENRQGGSSYGYTF. In DNA form, the CDR3 reads TGTGCCAGCAGTGAAAACCGACAGGGAGGATCATCCTATGGCTACACCTTC.

CDR3 amino acids: CATSMVAGANVLTF. For the CDR3, the DNA is TGTGCCACCAGCATGGTTGCCGGGGCCAACGTCCTGACTTTC. This rearrangement joins TRBV15 to TRBJ2-6; no firm D call. V lost 4 bases, J lost 4 bases, and 8 bases lay in between. CDR1 and CDR2 from the germline V gene are LNHNV and YYDKDF (reference sequence). The CDR3 length is 14 residues.